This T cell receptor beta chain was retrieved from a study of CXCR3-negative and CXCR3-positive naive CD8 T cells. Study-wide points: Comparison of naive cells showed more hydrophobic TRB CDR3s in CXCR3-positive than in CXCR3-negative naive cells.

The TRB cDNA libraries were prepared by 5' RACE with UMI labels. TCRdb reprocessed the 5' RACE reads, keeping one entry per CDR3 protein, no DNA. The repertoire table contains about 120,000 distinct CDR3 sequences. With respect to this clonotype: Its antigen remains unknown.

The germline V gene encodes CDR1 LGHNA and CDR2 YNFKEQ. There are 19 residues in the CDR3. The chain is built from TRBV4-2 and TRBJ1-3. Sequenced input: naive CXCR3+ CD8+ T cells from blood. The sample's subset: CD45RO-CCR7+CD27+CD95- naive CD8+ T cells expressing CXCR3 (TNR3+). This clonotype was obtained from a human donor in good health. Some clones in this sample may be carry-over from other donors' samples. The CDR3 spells CASSQELRPWPGAGNTIYF.